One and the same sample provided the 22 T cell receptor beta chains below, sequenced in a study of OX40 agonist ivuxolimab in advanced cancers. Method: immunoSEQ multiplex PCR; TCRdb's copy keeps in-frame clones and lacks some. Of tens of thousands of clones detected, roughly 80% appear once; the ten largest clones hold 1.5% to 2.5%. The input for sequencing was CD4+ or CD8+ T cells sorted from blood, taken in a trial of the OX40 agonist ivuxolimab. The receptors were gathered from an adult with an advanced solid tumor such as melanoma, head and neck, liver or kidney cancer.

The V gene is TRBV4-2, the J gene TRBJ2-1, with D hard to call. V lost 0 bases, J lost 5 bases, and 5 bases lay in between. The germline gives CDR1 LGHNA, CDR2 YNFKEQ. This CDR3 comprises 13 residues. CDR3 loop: CASSQDAHNEQFF. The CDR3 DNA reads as TGTGCCAGCAGCCAAGACGCTCACAATGAGCAGTTCTTC.

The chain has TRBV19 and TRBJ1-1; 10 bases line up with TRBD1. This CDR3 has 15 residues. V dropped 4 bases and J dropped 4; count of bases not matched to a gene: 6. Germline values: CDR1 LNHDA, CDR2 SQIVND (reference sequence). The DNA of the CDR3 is TGTGCCAGTAGTAGGGGACAGGGGAGAGGCACTGAAGCTTTCTTT. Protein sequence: CASSRGQGRGTEAFF.

The CDR3 coding sequence is TGTGCCAGCAGCCCCCAGGAAAACAGAGAAGAGACCCAGTACTTC. It translates to CASSPQENREETQYF. This chain joins TRBV9 and TRBJ2-5; D not certain. Germline CDR1 SGDLS, CDR2 YYNGEE. V lost 4 bases to trimming and J lost 3 bases, with 16 bases between them. The length of the CDR3 is 15 residues.

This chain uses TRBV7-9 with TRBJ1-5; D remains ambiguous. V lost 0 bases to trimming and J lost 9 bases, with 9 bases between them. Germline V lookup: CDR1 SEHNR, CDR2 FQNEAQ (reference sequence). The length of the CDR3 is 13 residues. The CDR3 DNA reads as TGTGCCAGCAGCTTAGCCGAGTGGGGGCCCCAGCATTTT. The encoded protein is CASSLAEWGPQHF.

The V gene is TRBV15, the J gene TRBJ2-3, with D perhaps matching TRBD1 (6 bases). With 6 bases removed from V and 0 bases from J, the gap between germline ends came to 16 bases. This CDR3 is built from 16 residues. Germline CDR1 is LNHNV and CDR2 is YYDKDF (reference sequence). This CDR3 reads CATRRIQGRSTDTQYF. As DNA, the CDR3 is TGTGCCACCAGGAGAATACAGGGCAGGAGCACAGATACGCAGTATTTT.

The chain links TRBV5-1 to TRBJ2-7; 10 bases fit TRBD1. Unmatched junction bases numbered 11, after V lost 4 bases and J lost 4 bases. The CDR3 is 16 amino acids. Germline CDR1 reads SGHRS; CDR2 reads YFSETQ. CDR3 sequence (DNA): TGCGCCAGCAGCCTGGCTTCCGGGACAGGGGAATACGAGCAGTACTTC. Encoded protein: CASSLASGTGEYEQYF.

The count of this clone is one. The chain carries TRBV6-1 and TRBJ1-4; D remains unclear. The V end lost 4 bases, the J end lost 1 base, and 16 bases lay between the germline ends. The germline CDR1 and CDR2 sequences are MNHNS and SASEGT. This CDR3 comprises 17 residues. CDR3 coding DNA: TGTGCCAGCAGTGGGGGTGGAGGACGGTTAACTAATGAAAAACTGTTTTTT. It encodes CASSGGGGRLTNEKLFF.

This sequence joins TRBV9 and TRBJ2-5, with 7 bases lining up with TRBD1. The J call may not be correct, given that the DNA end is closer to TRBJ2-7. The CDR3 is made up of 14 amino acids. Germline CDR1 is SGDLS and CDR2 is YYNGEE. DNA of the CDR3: TGTGCCAGCAGCGCATCCCCGGGACAGTACGAGCAGTACTTC. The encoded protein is CASSASPGQYEQYF.

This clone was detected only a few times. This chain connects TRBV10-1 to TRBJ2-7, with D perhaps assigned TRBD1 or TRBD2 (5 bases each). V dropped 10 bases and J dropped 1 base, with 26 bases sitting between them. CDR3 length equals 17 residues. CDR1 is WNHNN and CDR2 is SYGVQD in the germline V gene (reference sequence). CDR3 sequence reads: CATLPGSHVGRSYEQYV. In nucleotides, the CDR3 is TGCGCCACCCTCCCAGGGAGCCACGTGGGGAGATCCTACGAGCAGTACGTC.

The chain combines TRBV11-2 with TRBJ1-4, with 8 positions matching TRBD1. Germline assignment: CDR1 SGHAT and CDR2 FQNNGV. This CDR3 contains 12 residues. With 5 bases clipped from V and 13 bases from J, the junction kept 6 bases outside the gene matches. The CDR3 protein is CASSPGQGRLFF. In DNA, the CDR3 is TGTGCCAGCAGCCCAGGACAGGGAAGACTGTTTTTT.

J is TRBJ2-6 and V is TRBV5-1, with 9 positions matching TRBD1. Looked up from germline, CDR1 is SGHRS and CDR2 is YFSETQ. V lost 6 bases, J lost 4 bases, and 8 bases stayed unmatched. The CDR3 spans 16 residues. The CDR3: CASTITGGAGANVLTF. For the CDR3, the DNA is TGCGCCAGCACCATAACAGGGGGCGCCGGGGCCAACGTCCTGACTTTC.

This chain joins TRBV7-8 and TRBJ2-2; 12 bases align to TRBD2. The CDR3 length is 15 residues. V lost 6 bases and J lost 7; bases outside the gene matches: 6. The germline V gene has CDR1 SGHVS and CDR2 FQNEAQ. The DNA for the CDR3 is TGTGCCAGCAGAGGAGGGACTAGCGGGTTCGGGGAGCTGTTTTTT. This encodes CASRGGTSGFGELFF.

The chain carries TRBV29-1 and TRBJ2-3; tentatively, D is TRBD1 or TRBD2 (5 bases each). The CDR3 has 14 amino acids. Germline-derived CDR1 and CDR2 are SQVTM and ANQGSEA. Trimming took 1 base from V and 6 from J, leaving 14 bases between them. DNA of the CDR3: TGCAGCGTTGAAGGCTTAGGGACGGGGGATACGCAGTATTTT. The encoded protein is CSVEGLGTGDTQYF.

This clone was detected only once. The CDR3 is CASSLGRGTDTQYF. For the CDR3, the DNA is TGCGCCAGCAGCTTGGGCAGGGGGACAGATACGCAGTATTTT. The genes are TRBV5-1 and TRBJ2-3; the match to TRBD1 covers 7 bases. This CDR3 comprises 14 residues. Looked up from germline, CDR1 is SGHRS and CDR2 is YFSETQ. Unmatched junction bases numbered 1, after V lost 0 bases and J lost 3 bases.

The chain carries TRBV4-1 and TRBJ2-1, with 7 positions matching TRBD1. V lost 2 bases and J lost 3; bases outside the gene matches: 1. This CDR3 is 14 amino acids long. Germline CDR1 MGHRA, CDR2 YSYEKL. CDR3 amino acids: CASSQRDSYNEQFF. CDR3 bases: TGCGCCAGCAGCCAACGGGACAGCTACAATGAGCAGTTCTTC.

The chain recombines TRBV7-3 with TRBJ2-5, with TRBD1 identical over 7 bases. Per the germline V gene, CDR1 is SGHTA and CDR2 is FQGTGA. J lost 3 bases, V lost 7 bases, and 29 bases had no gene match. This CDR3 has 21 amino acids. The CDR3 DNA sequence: TGTGCCAGCAAAGCCTATCCGAAGCAAGGGGGACAGCGTAAAAGAGAAGAGACCCAGTACTTC. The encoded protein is CASKAYPKQGGQRKREETQYF.

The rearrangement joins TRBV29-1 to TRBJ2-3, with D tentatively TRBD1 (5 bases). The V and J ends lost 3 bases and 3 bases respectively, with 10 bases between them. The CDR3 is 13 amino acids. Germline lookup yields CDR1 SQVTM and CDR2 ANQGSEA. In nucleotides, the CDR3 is TGCAGCGTTGAGGGCCCAGGGACAGATACGCAGTATTTT. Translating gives CSVEGPGTDTQYF.

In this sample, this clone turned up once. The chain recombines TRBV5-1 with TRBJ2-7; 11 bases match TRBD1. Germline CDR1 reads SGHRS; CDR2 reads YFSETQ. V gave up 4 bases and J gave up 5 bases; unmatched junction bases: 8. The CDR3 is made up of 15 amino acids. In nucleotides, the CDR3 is TGCGCCAGCAGCCAGGGGGACAGGGGGACTAACGAGCAGTACTTC. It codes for CASSQGDRGTNEQYF.

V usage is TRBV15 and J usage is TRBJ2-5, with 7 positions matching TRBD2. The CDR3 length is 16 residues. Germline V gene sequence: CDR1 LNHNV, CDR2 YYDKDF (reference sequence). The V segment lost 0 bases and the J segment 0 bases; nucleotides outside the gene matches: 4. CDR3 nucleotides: TGTGCCACCAGCAGAGATCGAGCGGGGAACCAAGAGACCCAGTACTTC. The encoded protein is CATSRDRAGNQETQYF.

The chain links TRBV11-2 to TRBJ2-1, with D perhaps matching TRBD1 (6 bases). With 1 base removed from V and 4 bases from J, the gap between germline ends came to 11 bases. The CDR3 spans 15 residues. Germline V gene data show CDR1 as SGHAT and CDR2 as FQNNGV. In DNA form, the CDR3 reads TGTGCCAGCAGCTTAGCAGGGGCCAAATACAATGAGCAGTTCTTC. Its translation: CASSLAGAKYNEQFF.

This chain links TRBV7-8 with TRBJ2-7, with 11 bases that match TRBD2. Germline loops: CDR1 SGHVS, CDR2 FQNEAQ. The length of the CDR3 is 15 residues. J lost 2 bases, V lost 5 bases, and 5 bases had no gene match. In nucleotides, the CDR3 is TGTGCCAGCAGCCTTCGACTAGCGGGGCCCTACGAGCAGTACTTC. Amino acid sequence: CASSLRLAGPYEQYF.

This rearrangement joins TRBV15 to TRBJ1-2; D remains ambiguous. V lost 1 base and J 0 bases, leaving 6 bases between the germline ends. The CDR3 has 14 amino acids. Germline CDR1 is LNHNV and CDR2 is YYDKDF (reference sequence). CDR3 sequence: CATSRGSTNYGYTF. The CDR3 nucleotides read TGTGCCACCAGCAGAGGGTCAACTAACTATGGCTACACCTTC.